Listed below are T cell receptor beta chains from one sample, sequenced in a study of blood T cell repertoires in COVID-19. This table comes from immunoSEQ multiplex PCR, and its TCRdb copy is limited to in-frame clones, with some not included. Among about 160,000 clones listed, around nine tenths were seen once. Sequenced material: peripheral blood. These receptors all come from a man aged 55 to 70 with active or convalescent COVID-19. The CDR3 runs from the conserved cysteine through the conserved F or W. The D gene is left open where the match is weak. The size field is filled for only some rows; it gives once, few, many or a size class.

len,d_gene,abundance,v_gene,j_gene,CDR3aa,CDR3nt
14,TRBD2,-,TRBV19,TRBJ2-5,CASSIRAGEETQYF,TGTGCCAGTAGTATAAGGGCGGGGGAAGAGACCCAGTACTTC
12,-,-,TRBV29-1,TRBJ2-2,CSAPKLTGELFF,TGCAGCGCCCCCAAGCTAACCGGGGAGCTGTTTTTT
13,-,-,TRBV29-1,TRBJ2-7,CSVVEGEAYEQYF,TGCAGCGTTGTAGAAGGGGAAGCCTACGAGCAGTACTTC
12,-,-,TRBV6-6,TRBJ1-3,CASSGSGNTIYF,TGTGCCAGTTCAGGGTCCGGAAACACCATATATTTT
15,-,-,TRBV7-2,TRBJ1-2,CASSLEEGRGYGYTF,TGTGCCAGCAGCTTAGAGGAGGGGCGCGGCTATGGCTACACCTTC
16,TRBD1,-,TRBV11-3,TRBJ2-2,CASSLVTGVNTGELFF,TGTGCCAGCAGCTTAGTGACAGGGGTGAACACCGGGGAGCTGTTTTTT
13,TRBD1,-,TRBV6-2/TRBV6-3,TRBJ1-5,CASSQTGVQPQHF,TGTGCCAGCAGTCAGACAGGGGTTCAGCCCCAGCATTTT
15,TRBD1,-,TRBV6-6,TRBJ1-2,CASSYSTQGALGYTF,TGTGCCAGCAGTTACTCGACACAGGGGGCGCTCGGCTACACCTTC
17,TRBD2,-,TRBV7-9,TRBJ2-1,CASSLGAGGPLSNEQFF,TGTGCCAGCAGCTTAGGGGCGGGAGGGCCACTCTCGAATGAGCAGTTCTTC
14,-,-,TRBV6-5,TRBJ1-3,CASSTPGIGNTIYF,TGTGCCAGCAGTACCCCCGGGATTGGAAACACCATATATTTT
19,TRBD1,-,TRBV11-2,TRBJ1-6,CASSLRGTGGGSYNSPLHF,TGTGCCAGCAGCTTGCGAGGGACAGGGGGCGGGTCCTATAATTCACCCCTCCACTTT
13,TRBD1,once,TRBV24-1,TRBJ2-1,CATSGGQNNEQFF,TGTGCCACCAGTGGGGGACAGAACAATGAGCAGTTCTTC
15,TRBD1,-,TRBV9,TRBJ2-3,CASSARQGMADTQYF,TGTGCCAGCAGCGCAAGACAGGGTATGGCAGATACGCAGTATTTT
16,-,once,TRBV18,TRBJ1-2,CASSLLGTQSNYGYTF,TGTGCCAGCTCACTCCTCGGGACTCAAAGTAACTATGGCTACACCTTC
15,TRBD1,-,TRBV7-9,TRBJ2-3,CASSPPTGRTDTQYF,TGTGCCAGCAGTCCCCCGACAGGGAGAACAGATACGCAGTATTTT
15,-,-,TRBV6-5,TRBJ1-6,CASRLRTDRDSPLHF,TGTGCCAGCAGACTCAGGACAGATAGGGATTCACCCCTCCACTTT
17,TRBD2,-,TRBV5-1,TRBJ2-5,CASSLAADSGSWETQYF,TGCGCCAGCAGCTTGGCCGCGGATAGCGGGAGCTGGGAGACCCAGTACTTC
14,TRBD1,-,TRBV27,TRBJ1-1,CASRAPGQGTEAFF,TGTGCCAGCAGGGCACCGGGACAGGGAACTGAAGCTTTCTTT
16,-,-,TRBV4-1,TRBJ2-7,CASSQAQWGMNYEQYF,TGCGCCAGCAGCCAAGCGCAATGGGGCATGAACTACGAGCAGTACTTC
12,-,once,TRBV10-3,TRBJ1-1,CAISEEPLEAFF,TGTGCCATCAGTGAGGAGCCACTTGAAGCTTTCTTT
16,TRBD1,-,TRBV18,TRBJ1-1,CASSPLQGSFGTEAFF,TGTGCCAGCTCACCACTACAGGGGTCTTTTGGGACTGAAGCTTTCTTT
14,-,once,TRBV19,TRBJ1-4,CASSMAGWSEKLFF,TGTGCCAGTAGTATGGCAGGGTGGAGTGAAAAACTGTTTTTT
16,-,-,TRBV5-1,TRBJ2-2,CASSPTTGLGAGELFF,TGCGCCAGCAGCCCTACTACAGGGCTTGGCGCCGGGGAGCTGTTTTTT
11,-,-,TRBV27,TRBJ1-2,CASSTGYGYTF,TGTGCCAGCAGTACAGGTTATGGCTACACCTTC
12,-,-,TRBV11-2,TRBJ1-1,CASSLANTEAFF,TGTGCCAGCAGCTTGGCGAACACTGAAGCTTTCTTT
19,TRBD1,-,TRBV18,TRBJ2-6,CASSPFEAGGAIGANVLTF,TGTGCCAGCTCTCCTTTCGAAGCAGGGGGCGCAATTGGGGCCAACGTCCTGACTTTC
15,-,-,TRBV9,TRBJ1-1,CASSVTGSSGTEAFF,TGTGCCAGCAGCGTAACAGGTTCTTCGGGCACTGAAGCTTTCTTT
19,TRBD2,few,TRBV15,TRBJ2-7,CATSRNHLGGLAGALEQYF,TGTGCCACCAGCAGAAACCACTTGGGGGGACTAGCGGGAGCCCTGGAGCAGTACTTC
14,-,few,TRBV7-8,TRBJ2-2,CASNEWELTGELFF,TGTGCCAGCAATGAGTGGGAGTTGACCGGGGAGCTGTTTTTT
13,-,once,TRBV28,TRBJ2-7,CASSPGQGYEQYF,TGTGCCAGCAGTCCAGGGCAGGGCTACGAGCAGTACTTC